This is a list of T cell receptor beta chains from one sample in a study of T cell responses to AZD1222 COVID-19 vaccine. The protocol was immunoSEQ multiplex PCR, while the TCRdb copy is restricted to in-frame clones and leaves out a portion. Among about 83,000 clones, 80% to 95% were seen once, and the ten largest hold around 28%. The material was peripheral blood, obtained 28 days after the second AZD1222 dose. The receptors were gathered from an adult who received the AZD1222 COVID-19 vaccine. Both conserved end residues are part of each CDR3. A D gene is named only where the DNA matches it firmly. The size of a clone is reported for some rows only, either as once, few or many, or as a class for expanded clones.

J gene: TRBJ2-2
clone size: .
D gene: .
V gene: TRBV10-2
CDR3 protein: CASNPSKANTGELFF

J gene: TRBJ2-3
clone size: .
D gene: .
V gene: TRBV3-1/TRBV3-2
CDR3 protein: CASSQEGDPPTQYF

J gene: TRBJ2-1
clone size: once
D gene: TRBD2
V gene: TRBV29-1
CDR3 protein: CSVGLGTSGRVYNEQFF

J gene: TRBJ2-2
clone size: .
D gene: .
V gene: TRBV4-1
CDR3 protein: CASVLKPLTGELFF

J gene: TRBJ2-5
clone size: once
D gene: .
V gene: TRBV19
CDR3 protein: CASSTPGRGKETQYF

J gene: TRBJ1-3
clone size: .
D gene: TRBD1
V gene: TRBV5-8
CDR3 protein: CASSPRGQSAGNTIYF

J gene: TRBJ2-2
clone size: .
D gene: .
V gene: TRBV3-1/TRBV3-2
CDR3 protein: CASSLALRELFF

J gene: TRBJ1-1
clone size: once
D gene: .
V gene: TRBV28
CDR3 protein: CASSPLEGGDTEAFF

J gene: TRBJ2-5
clone size: .
D gene: .
V gene: TRBV27
CDR3 protein: CASSAERTRQTQYF

J gene: TRBJ2-2
clone size: .
D gene: .
V gene: TRBV11-1
CDR3 protein: CASSPDTGELFF

J gene: TRBJ2-7
clone size: .
D gene: TRBD2
V gene: TRBV7-8
CDR3 protein: CASSLGQLGLAWEQYF

J gene: TRBJ1-5
clone size: .
D gene: .
V gene: TRBV6-2/TRBV6-3
CDR3 protein: CASSYRAGANQPQHF

J gene: TRBJ1-5
clone size: .
D gene: TRBD1
V gene: TRBV28
CDR3 protein: CASRGDRGAGNQPQHF

J gene: TRBJ1-1
clone size: .
D gene: .
V gene: TRBV7-2
CDR3 protein: CASSQGYNTEAFF

J gene: TRBJ1-5
clone size: .
D gene: TRBD1
V gene: TRBV19
CDR3 protein: CASSPTGVNQPQHF

J gene: TRBJ2-5
clone size: .
D gene: TRBD2
V gene: TRBV4-1
CDR3 protein: CASRRIAGTQETQYF

J gene: TRBJ2-5
clone size: .
D gene: TRBD1
V gene: TRBV28
CDR3 protein: CASSLGRGPETQYF

J gene: TRBJ2-5
clone size: .
D gene: TRBD2
V gene: TRBV5-1
CDR3 protein: CASRASGRVEETQYF

J gene: TRBJ2-7
clone size: .
D gene: .
V gene: TRBV25-1
CDR3 protein: CASSSSEQYF

J gene: TRBJ1-6
clone size: .
D gene: TRBD1
V gene: TRBV30
CDR3 protein: CAWTGQGNSPLHF

J gene: TRBJ1-1
clone size: .
D gene: TRBD1
V gene: TRBV7-9
CDR3 protein: CASSLATGGNTEAFF

J gene: TRBJ2-1
clone size: .
D gene: TRBD1
V gene: TRBV5-1
CDR3 protein: CASSEGQGPHNEQFF

J gene: TRBJ2-1
clone size: .
D gene: .
V gene: TRBV6-2/TRBV6-3
CDR3 protein: CASSYLVGGPFNEQFF

J gene: TRBJ2-5
clone size: .
D gene: .
V gene: TRBV5-1
CDR3 protein: CASSGTVDQETQYF

J gene: TRBJ2-2
clone size: .
D gene: .
V gene: TRBV5-4
CDR3 protein: CASSLETNTGELFF

J gene: TRBJ1-5
clone size: .
D gene: TRBD1
V gene: TRBV7-9
CDR3 protein: CASSFGQGNQPQHF

J gene: TRBJ2-7
clone size: .
D gene: .
V gene: TRBV7-9
CDR3 protein: CASSLEEKRNEQYF

J gene: TRBJ2-3
clone size: .
D gene: TRBD1
V gene: TRBV5-1
CDR3 protein: CASSIDRGRWTQYF

J gene: TRBJ2-3
clone size: .
D gene: .
V gene: TRBV9
CDR3 protein: CASSIPGPSTDTQYF

J gene: TRBJ2-7
clone size: few
D gene: TRBD2
V gene: TRBV6-1
CDR3 protein: CASSEGTSGSYEQYF

J gene: TRBJ2-7
clone size: .
D gene: .
V gene: TRBV11-3
CDR3 protein: CASSPGGRSYEQYF

J gene: TRBJ2-3
clone size: .
D gene: .
V gene: TRBV2
CDR3 protein: CVSSEWEDWDTQYF

J gene: TRBJ2-7
clone size: .
D gene: .
V gene: TRBV5-5
CDR3 protein: CASTSLGGVDYEQYF

J gene: TRBJ1-1
clone size: .
D gene: TRBD1
V gene: TRBV7-2
CDR3 protein: CASSSTGTAEAFF

J gene: TRBJ2-2
clone size: .
D gene: TRBD2
V gene: TRBV28
CDR3 protein: CASSLTSGKNTGELFF

J gene: TRBJ2-7
clone size: .
D gene: TRBD2
V gene: TRBV6-2/TRBV6-3
CDR3 protein: CASSYIAGGEEQYF

J gene: TRBJ2-1
clone size: once
D gene: TRBD2
V gene: TRBV5-1
CDR3 protein: CASSWLESSGSGYNEQFF

J gene: TRBJ2-5
clone size: .
D gene: TRBD1
V gene: TRBV18
CDR3 protein: CASSPPTGGETQYF

J gene: TRBJ2-7
clone size: once
D gene: .
V gene: TRBV7-2
CDR3 protein: CASSFQASSSYEQYF

J gene: TRBJ2-1
clone size: .
D gene: .
V gene: TRBV5-1
CDR3 protein: CASSLLGKVNEQFF

J gene: TRBJ2-3
clone size: .
D gene: .
V gene: TRBV7-2
CDR3 protein: CASSPDTSWATDTQYF

J gene: TRBJ1-1
clone size: .
D gene: .
V gene: TRBV28
CDR3 protein: CASGRVGHGTEAFF

J gene: TRBJ2-5
clone size: .
D gene: TRBD2
V gene: TRBV27
CDR3 protein: CASSSPLAGQETQYF

J gene: TRBJ2-5
clone size: .
D gene: .
V gene: TRBV30
CDR3 protein: CAWSVLGGETQYF

J gene: TRBJ2-3
clone size: .
D gene: TRBD2
V gene: TRBV7-2
CDR3 protein: CASSAASGIGEDTQYF

J gene: TRBJ2-3
clone size: .
D gene: TRBD2
V gene: TRBV9
CDR3 protein: CASSGRKREGSADTQYF

J gene: TRBJ1-6
clone size: .
D gene: .
V gene: TRBV2
CDR3 protein: CASSEARTYNSPLHF

J gene: TRBJ2-4
clone size: .
D gene: .
V gene: TRBV4-1
CDR3 protein: CASSQGIPLAKNIQYF

J gene: TRBJ2-7
clone size: .
D gene: TRBD2
V gene: TRBV5-3
CDR3 protein: CARSLVASGSQEEQYF

J gene: TRBJ2-7
clone size: .
D gene: .
V gene: TRBV7-8
CDR3 protein: CASGNQGGIEQYF

J gene: TRBJ1-3
clone size: few
D gene: .
V gene: TRBV11-3
CDR3 protein: CASSLVKGDYSGNTIYF

J gene: TRBJ2-1
clone size: .
D gene: TRBD2
V gene: TRBV7-2
CDR3 protein: CASSSPGLAGQSSYNEQFF

J gene: TRBJ2-1
clone size: .
D gene: TRBD2
V gene: TRBV11-3
CDR3 protein: CASSWGLDNEQFF

J gene: TRBJ2-7
clone size: .
D gene: .
V gene: TRBV7-9
CDR3 protein: CASSLDPGVNHEQYF

J gene: TRBJ2-3
clone size: once
D gene: .
V gene: TRBV6-6
CDR3 protein: CAGGQPIGTDTQYF

J gene: TRBJ1-1
clone size: once
D gene: TRBD1
V gene: TRBV5-1
CDR3 protein: CASSPADRFTEAFF

J gene: TRBJ1-1
clone size: .
D gene: .
V gene: TRBV2
CDR3 protein: CASSELANTEAFF

J gene: TRBJ1-3
clone size: .
D gene: .
V gene: TRBV7-2
CDR3 protein: CASSLLTTGGNTIYF

J gene: TRBJ2-7
clone size: .
D gene: TRBD2
V gene: TRBV12-3/TRBV12-4
CDR3 protein: CASSSSGSYEQYF

J gene: TRBJ2-7
clone size: few
D gene: .
V gene: TRBV9
CDR3 protein: CASSANSRVHEQYF